These T cell receptor beta chains were read from a single sample in a study of T cells in Graves' hyperthyroidism and ophthalmopathy. TCRdb used MiXCR to reprocess the multiplex PCR reads, holding one entry per CDR3 protein. Of 700,000 to 950,000 distinct CDR3 sequences in the sample, around 40% were seen once. Sequencing input: blood. Receptors were obtained from a woman aged 40 to 50 with Graves' hyperthyroidism. Both conserved end residues are part of each CDR3. A D gene is named only where the DNA matches it firmly.

d_gene	j_gene	v_gene	CDR3aa
-	TRBJ2-7	TRBV24-1	CASSLSLSSSSYEQYF
TRBD1	TRBJ2-5	TRBV2	CASRWTGGYQETQYF
TRBD1	TRBJ2-2	TRBV24-1	CATSETGGAGELFF
-	TRBJ1-1	TRBV9	CASSVLRGSEAFF
-	TRBJ1-6	TRBV10-3	CASSYSYPDDGNSPLHF
TRBD1	TRBJ1-6	TRBV2	CASRDYRDRGQNSPLHF
-	TRBJ2-2	TRBV2	CASRTSLINAGELFF
-	TRBJ1-2	TRBV20-1	CSARVPPGTGFF
-	TRBJ2-7	TRBV2	CASSRDWRYEQYF
TRBD1	TRBJ1-1	TRBV10-3	CAIRGQAITEAFF
-	TRBJ1-4	TRBV2	CASSEGLRGKLFF
-	TRBJ2-7	TRBV7-9	CASSLVGQHEQYF
-	TRBJ1-3	TRBV29-1	CSVSGRSSGNTIYF
-	TRBJ2-2	TRBV7-8	CASSLEVAGAGGELSF
-	TRBJ2-7	TRBV24-1	CATSDPQGLHEQYF
TRBD1	TRBJ2-6	TRBV19	CASSGQGAQANVLTF
-	TRBJ2-7	TRBV7-9	CASSLTTGTVPYEQYF
-	TRBJ2-3	TRBV7-9	CASSLALRTDTQYF
-	TRBJ1-5	TRBV2	CASSLTPDSNQPQHF
TRBD2	TRBJ2-2	TRBV11-3	CASSARFPGLAMNTGELFF
TRBD1	TRBJ2-5	TRBV7-9	CASSQESSRGKETQYF
-	TRBJ2-7	TRBV2	CASSQTAASSYEQYF
TRBD1	TRBJ2-5	TRBV24-1	CASSWAGGEETQYF
-	TRBJ1-1	TRBV10-2	CASMKLGLTEAFF
-	TRBJ1-1	TRBV7-9	CASSLPPGATEAFF
-	TRBJ1-2	TRBV24-1	CATSDSSGSDYGYTF
TRBD1	TRBJ2-5	TRBV7-9	CATVTGVWTEQETQYF
-	TRBJ1-1	TRBV6-5	CASTFRPGRYNTEAFF
-	TRBJ1-6	TRBV25-1	CASSDSPLHF
TRBD1	TRBJ1-1	TRBV7-2	CASSTWDRLSNTEAFF
-	TRBJ1-1	TRBV29-1	CSRGGEANAEAFF
TRBD2	TRBJ2-7	TRBV20-1	CSARPAGDEQYF
TRBD1	TRBJ2-2	TRBV10-3	CAISPDRGPTNTGELFF
-	TRBJ2-7	TRBV7-4	CASSQENRAGAYEQYF
TRBD2	TRBJ2-7	TRBV29-1	CSVENAGTRGTYEQYF
TRBD1	TRBJ2-5	TRBV30	CATQQGMQETQYF
TRBD1	TRBJ1-6	TRBV20-1	CSARDLLTGDRPLHF
-	TRBJ1-3	TRBV10-1	CASSFGQISGNTIYF
-	TRBJ1-2	TRBV28	CASSFSQGGYGYTF
-	TRBJ2-3	TRBV11-2	CAISRVLRHGTDTQYF
-	TRBJ2-5	TRBV4-1	CASSQDRGWETQYF
-	TRBJ1-1	TRBV29-1	CSVKAGDGNTEAFF
-	TRBJ1-5	TRBV2	CASRMQTAWGNQPQHF
-	TRBJ1-1	TRBV5-1	CASSFRKYTEAFF
-	TRBJ2-7	TRBV20-1	CSARDKQGSNEQYF
-	TRBJ1-5	TRBV11-2	CASSISSGSYEHF